This T cell receptor (beta chain) was observed in a study of patients and donors after allogeneic stem cell transplantation. The V end lost 4 bases, the J end lost 1 base, and 7 bases lay between the germline ends. The CDR3 loop spans 13 amino acids. Germline V CDR1 and CDR2: SQVTM, ANQGSEA. In TCRdb, the RT-PCR reads were re-called with MiXCR into one record per CDR3 protein. Of roughly 960,000 distinct CDR3 sequences in the sample, roughly 18% were seen once. The receptor was derived from a human donor who was either an allogeneic HSCT recipient or a stem cell or donor lymphocyte infusion donor (not recorded which). It is not recorded whose cells these are; they may come from a transplant donor. The V gene is TRBV29-1, the J gene TRBJ2-2; D ambiguous. The specimen was blood, either unsorted or a sorted T cell fraction (not recorded which). The CDR3 here is CSVAEKNTGELFF. DNA of the CDR3: TGCAGCGTTGCGGAAAAGAACACCGGGGAGCTGTTTTTT.